The 26 T cell receptor beta chains below were found in one sample sequenced in a study of blood T cell repertoires in COVID-19. Sequencing used immunoSEQ multiplex PCR; TCRdb keeps in-frame clones, though not all of them. This sample has 140,000 to 150,000 clones, with around 84% found just once. The sample taken for sequencing was peripheral blood. The receptors were sampled from a man aged 55 to 70 with active or convalescent COVID-19.

The chain links TRBV12-5 to TRBJ1-2; D not resolved. V was shortened by 6 bases and J by 4 bases, with 9 bases between the two germline ends. The CDR3 length is 12 residues. Germline-derived CDR1 and CDR2 are LGHNT and FRNRAP. The chain's CDR3 is CASGARGYGYTF. CDR3 DNA sequence: TGTGCTAGTGGCGCACGGGGCTATGGCTACACCTTC. Combining the CDR3 with reference TRBV12-5 and TRBJ1-2 gives the whole variable domain DARVTQTPRHKVTEMGQEVTMRCQPILGHNTVFWYRQTMMQGLELLAYFRNRAPLDDSGMPKDRFSAEMPDATLATLKIQPSEPRDSAVYFCASGARGYGYTFGSGTRLTVV.

V is TRBV9 and J is TRBJ2-2, with D maybe TRBD2 (7 bases). V was trimmed by 6 bases and J by 0 bases, leaving 12 bases between them. The CDR3 consists of 15 residues. CDR1 SGDLS and CDR2 YYNGEE come from the germline V gene. CDR3 residues: CASTRGGSNTGELFF. The CDR3 nucleotides read TGTGCCAGCACCAGGGGAGGGTCGAACACCGGGGAGCTGTTTTTT.

Only one count was recorded for this clone. The chain is built from TRBV18 and TRBJ1-2; 10 nucleotides agree with TRBD1. The CDR3 consists of 17 residues. Germline values: CDR1 KGHSH, CDR2 LQKENI. V was pared by 3 bases and J by 5 bases, with 12 bases of the junction left unmatched. CDR3 sequence (DNA): TGTGCCAGCTCACCTATGGGACAGGGGACGACTTGGTATGGCTACACCTTC. Translating gives CASSPMGQGTTWYGYTF.

The chain joins TRBV18 to TRBJ2-7; 10 bases agree with TRBD2. The germline gives CDR1 KGHSH, CDR2 LQKENI. The CDR3 consists of 15 residues. Unmatched junction bases numbered 2, after V lost 3 bases and J lost 0 bases. The CDR3 region is CASSPGTSASYEQYF. The CDR3, as DNA: TGTGCCAGCTCACCCGGGACTAGCGCCTCCTACGAGCAGTACTTC.

The chain carries TRBV29-1 and TRBJ1-4; 9 bases map to TRBD1. The CDR3 contains 15 residues. With V trimmed by 2 bases and J by 8 bases, 9 bases remained unmatched. Germline V gene data show CDR1 as SQVTM and CDR2 as ANQGSEA. In DNA form, the CDR3 reads TGCAGCGTTGAACAGACGACAGGGGGTGGAGAAAAACTGTTTTTT. Translated: CSVEQTTGGGEKLFF.

V gene TRBV10-3 combines with J gene TRBJ2-3; TRBD2 matches at 9 bases. With 4 bases clipped from V and 3 bases from J, the junction kept 2 bases outside the gene matches. The CDR3 runs to 14 residues. The V gene's germline CDR1 is ENHRY and CDR2 SYGVKD. CDR3 DNA: TGTGCCATCAGTGTGCGGGAGGGAACAGATACGCAGTATTTT. This translates into CAISVREGTDTQYF.

V and J are TRBV29-1 and TRBJ2-2; D is unresolved. The CDR3 is 14 residues long. CDR1 and CDR2 (germline): SQVTM, ANQGSEA. Trimming left V 6 bases short and J 5 bases short, with 16 bases between. As DNA, the CDR3 is TGCAGCGTGGCAGCGCTAGACGGGACCGGGGAGCTGTTTTTT. The encoded protein is CSVAALDGTGELFF.

The chain employs TRBV5-1 and TRBJ2-1, with 10 bases lining up with TRBD1. Trimming cost V 4 bases and J 6 bases; bases outside gene matches: 1. The CDR3 spans 13 residues. Germline lookup yields CDR1 SGHRS and CDR2 YFSETQ. CDR3 sequence (DNA): TGCGCCAGCAGCCGGACAGGGGGCAATGAGCAGTTCTTC. Translated, it gives CASSRTGGNEQFF.

Only a few counts were recorded for this clone. V and J are TRBV11-2 and TRBJ1-1; D remains unclear. Trimming left V 4 bases short and J 0 bases short, with 6 bases between. Looked up from germline, CDR1 is SGHAT and CDR2 is FQNNGV. CDR3 size: 13 residues. The DNA for the CDR3 is TGTGCCAGCAGCTCCTCGGTGAACACTGAAGCTTTCTTT. Translation: CASSSSVNTEAFF.

The rearrangement joins TRBV9 to TRBJ2-5, with 10 bases matching TRBD1. The CDR3 totals 16 residues. CDR1 is SGDLS, CDR2 YYNGEE, per germline. Trimming at V came to 4 bases and at J to 2 bases, leaving 8 bases not matched to a gene. The CDR3: CASSPRDRGIQETQYF. The CDR3 DNA reads TGTGCCAGCAGCCCAAGGGACAGGGGCATTCAAGAGACCCAGTACTTC.

The chain uses TRBV2 and TRBJ2-7; D gene unclear. CDR3 length: 11 amino acids. In germline, CDR1 is SNHLY, CDR2 FYNNEI. V gave up 4 bases and J gave up 5 bases, with 6 bases separating them. The CDR3 spells CASSVLNEQYF. The CDR3 DNA follows: TGTGCCAGCAGTGTACTAAACGAGCAGTACTTC.

The chain employs TRBV29-1 and TRBJ2-3; tentative D call: TRBD1 (6 bases). V was shortened by 5 bases and J by 3 bases, with 9 bases between the two germline ends. The CDR3 is made up of 12 amino acids. The germline CDR1 and CDR2 sequences are SQVTM and ANQGSEA. The CDR3 here is CSVRTGTDTQYF. CDR3 nucleotides: TGCAGCGTTCGTACAGGGACAGATACGCAGTATTTT.

The chain joins TRBV5-1 to TRBJ2-1; TRBD2 aligns across 11 bases. CDR3 length equals 16 residues. Germline assignment: CDR1 SGHRS and CDR2 YFSETQ. V shed 4 bases, J shed 6 bases, and the junction held 9 bases outside the gene matches. The CDR3 sequence is CASSRTSGRISNEQFF. The CDR3 DNA follows: TGCGCCAGCAGCAGAACTAGCGGGAGAATTAGCAATGAGCAGTTCTTC.

The chain employs TRBV7-2 and TRBJ1-1; tentative D call: TRBD1 (6 bases). Trimming left V 4 bases short and J 4 bases short, with 10 bases between. CDR1 SGHTA and CDR2 FQGNSA come from the germline V gene. The CDR3 contains 13 residues. In DNA form, the CDR3 reads TGTGCCAGCAGCTCCGACAGGATCACTGAAGCTTTCTTT. Translation gives CASSSDRITEAFF.

This chain uses TRBV5-1 with TRBJ2-7, with D possibly being TRBD2 (5 bases). CDR3 length: 13 residues. CDR1 and CDR2 (germline): SGHRS, YFSETQ. Between the trimmed V and J ends, which lost 3 bases and 5 bases, there was a span of 12 bases. CDR3 nucleotides: TGCGCCAGCAGCTGGACGGAGGTTGACGAGCAGTACTTC. Translated, it gives CASSWTEVDEQYF.

The chain is built from TRBV30 and TRBJ2-7; 9 bases map to TRBD1. The germline V gene has CDR1 GTSNPN and CDR2 SVGIG (reference sequence). This CDR3 is built from 15 residues. With 2 bases clipped from V and 7 bases from J, the junction kept 12 bases outside the gene matches. CDR3 bases: TGTGCCTGGAGTAGGGTTGGGACAGGGCAAACGGAGCAGTACTTC. This codes for CAWSRVGTGQTEQYF.

The chain combines TRBV9 with TRBJ1-5, with TRBD1 identical over 9 bases. The ends lost 3 bases at V and 4 bases at J; junction bases unmatched: 2. This CDR3 has 14 amino acids. Germline CDR1 reads SGDLS; CDR2 reads YYNGEE. The CDR3 region is CASSETGGNQPQHF. Here the CDR3 DNA reads TGTGCCAGCAGCGAGACAGGGGGTAATCAGCCCCAGCATTTT.

The gene calls are TRBV7-9 and TRBJ1-5, with D possibly matching TRBD1 (6 bases). Trimming took 1 base from V and 5 from J, leaving 9 bases between them. Germline V lookup: CDR1 SEHNR, CDR2 FQNEAQ (reference sequence). The CDR3 runs 14 residues. This chain's CDR3 is CASSLGGGDQPQHF. CDR3 in DNA: TGTGCCAGCAGCTTAGGGGGGGGCGATCAGCCCCAGCATTTT.

This chain uses TRBV7-3 with TRBJ2-6; 9 positions agree with TRBD1. The length of the CDR3 is 16 residues. The V gene's germline CDR1 is SGHTA and CDR2 FQGTGA. J lost 0 bases, V lost 5 bases, and 2 bases had no gene match. DNA for the CDR3: TGTGCCAGCAGCCCACAGGGGGCCTCTGGGGCCAACGTCCTGACTTTC. Protein sequence: CASSPQGASGANVLTF.

This clone has just one count. This chain connects TRBV11-3 to TRBJ2-1; possible D gene TRBD2, 6 bases. CDR3 size: 16 residues. V was trimmed by 2 bases and J by 5 bases, leaving 16 bases between them. Looked up from germline, CDR1 is SGHNT and CDR2 is YENEEA. The CDR3 coding sequence is TGTGCCAGCAGCTTATTTAAACCGGGGAGGAACAATGAGCAGTTCTTC. This gives the protein CASSLFKPGRNNEQFF.

This chain joins TRBV12-5 and TRBJ2-3; D is unclear. CDR3 length: 13 amino acids. Looked up from germline, CDR1 is LGHNT and CDR2 is FRNRAP. V was shortened by 1 base and J by 8 bases, with 10 bases between the two germline ends. This CDR3 reads CASGLGAPRTQYF. In nucleotides, the CDR3 is TGTGCTAGTGGTTTGGGGGCCCCCCGTACGCAGTATTTT.

J is TRBJ2-5 and V is TRBV25-1, with D unclear. This CDR3 has 11 residues. The V end was cut by 7 bases, the J end by 2 bases, with 5 bases between. Germline CDR1 MGHDK, CDR2 SYGVNS. CDR3 region: CASTHQETQYF. The CDR3, as DNA: TGTGCCAGCACCCATCAAGAGACCCAGTACTTC.

This chain links TRBV7-8 with TRBJ1-1; D is unresolved. V lost 5 bases, J lost 0 bases, and 10 bases lay in between. CDR3 length equals 14 residues. Looked up from germline, CDR1 is SGHVS and CDR2 is FQNEAQ. The CDR3, as DNA: TGTGCCAGCAGCCCCAAGACACTGAACACTGAAGCTTTCTTT. Translating it yields CASSPKTLNTEAFF.

This chain joins TRBV5-1 and TRBJ2-1; D remains unclear. CDR1 is SGHRS, CDR2 YFSETQ, per germline. CDR3 length: 13 amino acids. V lost 3 bases and J lost 4, with 8 bases in between. DNA of the CDR3: TGCGCCAGCAGCTCGCAGGCATACAATGAGCAGTTCTTC. Its protein product is CASSSQAYNEQFF.

The rearrangement joins TRBV21-1 to TRBJ1-2; the D segment call TRBD1 is taken from the table without a DNA check. TRBV21-1 constitutes a pseudogene. The length of the CDR3 is 17 residues. The CDR3 DNA is TGTGCCAGCAGCCGAACCACCGGGACAGAAAGCGACTATGGCTACACCTTC. Its translation: CASSRTTGTESDYGYTF.

This sequence joins TRBV6-5 and TRBJ1-5; 7 nucleotides match TRBD1. This CDR3 comprises 13 residues. The J segment lost 5 bases and the V segment lost 6 bases, leaving 4 bases of the junction unmatched. The germline V gene has CDR1 MNHEY and CDR2 SVGAGI. Here the CDR3 DNA reads TGTGCCAGCAGCCCCGACAGGGATCAGCCCCAGCATTTT. Amino acid sequence: CASSPDRDQPQHF.